Sequencing of this TCR beta chain was carried out in a study of T cells in Graves' hyperthyroidism and ophthalmopathy. Stable Graves' hyperthyroidism meant no ophthalmopathy progression within 18 months. This CDR3 is built from 14 residues. V lost 6 bases and J 6 bases, leaving 19 bases between the germline ends. Germline CDR1 reads SGHKS; CDR2 reads YYEKEE (reference sequence). RNA transcripts gave rise to amplified TCR beta CDR3 regions. The primer set for the first-round RT-PCR of the TCR CDR3 was HTBI. TCRdb re-called the multiplex PCR reads through MiXCR, storing one row per CDR3 protein. Here the sample spans under 650,000 distinct CDR3 sequences, around 15% being singletons.

Sequencing was carried out using blood. The chain has TRBV5-5 and TRBJ2-7; a possible D gene is TRBD2 (6 bases). The TCR comes from a woman in her 30s with Graves' hyperthyroidism. The CDR3: CASNPGTAGPEQYF. The CDR3 DNA reads as TGTGCCAGCAATCCGGGGACCGCGGGGCCCGAGCAGTACTTC. Complete variable domain (other parts from reference TRBV5-5 and TRBJ2-7): DAGVTQSPTHLIKTRGQQVTLRCSPISGHKSVSWYQQVLGQGPQFIFQYYEKEERGRGNFPDRFSARQFPNYSSELNVNALLLGDSALYLCASNPGTAGPEQYFGPGTRLTVT.